There are many counts of the clone carrying this T cell receptor (beta chain). This sample is part of a study of T cells in Graves' hyperthyroidism and ophthalmopathy. Amplified TCR beta CDR3 regions derived from RNA transcripts. TCR CDR3 regions were first amplified by RT-PCR with HTBI primers. Using its own MiXCR run on the multiplex PCR reads, TCRdb lists one record per CDR3 protein. The sample carries hundreds of thousands of distinct CDR3 sequences, roughly 15% recorded once. Germline trimming cut 5 bases from V and 3 bases from J; bases unmatched to any gene: 2. In germline, CDR1 is SEHNR, CDR2 FQNEAQ (reference sequence). The CDR3 runs to 13 residues.

The chain combines TRBV7-9 with TRBJ2-7; 9 positions agree with TRBD1. The clonotype comes from a woman between 18 and 29 years old with Graves' ophthalmopathy. Sequenced input: blood. CDR3 region: CASSTGQGYEQYF. For the CDR3, the DNA is TGTGCCAGCAGCACGGGACAGGGCTACGAGCAGTACTTC.